What follows describes a single T cell receptor beta chain. The method was immunoSEQ multiplex PCR; TCRdb's version includes in-frame clones alone and lacks a portion of them. The sample includes tens of thousands of clones, roughly 94% of them seen just once. There are 15 residues in the CDR3. CDR1 and CDR2 from the germline V gene are SGHRS and YFSETQ. With V trimmed by 2 bases and J by 9 bases, 10 bases remained unmatched. The record originates from a study of control samples from healthy donors and cancer patients. The material sequenced was blood. The rearrangement uses TRBV5-1 and TRBJ2-3; 9 positions agree with TRBD2. The clonotype was recovered from a man aged 55 to 70 in good health. The CDR3 coding sequence is TGCGCCAGCAGCTTATCCGGGACTAGCCTTGACACGCAGTATTTT. It codes for CASSLSGTSLDTQYF.